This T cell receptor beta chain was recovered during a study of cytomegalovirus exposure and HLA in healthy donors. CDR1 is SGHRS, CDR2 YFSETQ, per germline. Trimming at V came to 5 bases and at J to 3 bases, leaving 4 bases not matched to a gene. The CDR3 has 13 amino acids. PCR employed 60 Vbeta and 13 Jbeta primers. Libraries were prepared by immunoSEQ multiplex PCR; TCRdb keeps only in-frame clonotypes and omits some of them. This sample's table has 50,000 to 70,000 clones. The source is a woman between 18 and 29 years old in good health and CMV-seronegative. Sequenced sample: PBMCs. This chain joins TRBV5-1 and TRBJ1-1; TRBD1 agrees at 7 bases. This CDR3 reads CASRTDRDTEAFF. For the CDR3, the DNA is TGCGCCAGCAGGACAGACAGGGACACTGAAGCTTTCTTT.